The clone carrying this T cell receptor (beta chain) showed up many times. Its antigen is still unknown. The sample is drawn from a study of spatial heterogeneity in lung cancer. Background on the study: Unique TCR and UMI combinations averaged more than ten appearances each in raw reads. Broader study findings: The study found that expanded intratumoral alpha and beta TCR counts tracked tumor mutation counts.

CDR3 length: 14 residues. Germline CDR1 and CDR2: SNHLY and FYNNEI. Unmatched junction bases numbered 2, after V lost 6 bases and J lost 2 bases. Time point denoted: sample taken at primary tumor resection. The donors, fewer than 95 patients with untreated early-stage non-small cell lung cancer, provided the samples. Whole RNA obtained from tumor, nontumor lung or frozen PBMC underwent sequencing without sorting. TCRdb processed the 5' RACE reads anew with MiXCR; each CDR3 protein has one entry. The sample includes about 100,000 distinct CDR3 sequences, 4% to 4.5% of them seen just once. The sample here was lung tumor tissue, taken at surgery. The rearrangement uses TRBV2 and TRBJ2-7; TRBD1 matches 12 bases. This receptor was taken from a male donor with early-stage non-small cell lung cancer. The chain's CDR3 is CASRGTGGTYEQYF. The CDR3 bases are TGTGCCAGCAGGGGGACAGGGGGCACCTACGAGCAGTACTTC.